The 27 T cell receptor beta chains below were found in one sample sequenced in a study of CD8 T cell repertoires and HIV-1 epitope variants. Assay used: immunoSEQ multiplex PCR; TCRdb lists only in-frame clones, some missing. The table includes 2,500 to 3,000 clones, about 69% detected once. The antigens for these receptors are not known. The source material was cultured CD8+ T cells derived from PBMCs. The receptor source for this set is a male donor with HIV.

This clone was counted between two and nine times. The CDR3 bases are TGTGCCAGCAGCTTGGGGGCGGGTAACACTGAAGCTTTCTTT. Translation: CASSLGAGNTEAFF. The chain joins TRBV11-2 to TRBJ1-1; D is possibly TRBD1 (6 bases). The CDR3 contains 14 residues. V was shortened by 3 bases and J by 2 bases, with 10 bases between the two germline ends. Germline V CDR1 and CDR2: SGHAT, FQNNGV.

V and J are TRBV18 and TRBJ1-4; no reliable D call. Germline V gene data show CDR1 as KGHSH and CDR2 as LQKENI. This CDR3 has 12 residues. V was shortened by 0 bases and J by 8 bases, with 4 bases between the two germline ends. This CDR3 reads CASSPPDEKLFF. CDR3 coding DNA: TGTGCCAGCTCACCACCTGACGAAAAACTGTTTTTT.

The chain employs TRBV28 and TRBJ1-5; 7 nucleotides line up with TRBD1. The trim removed 3 bases at V and 1 base at J, leaving 3 bases unmatched. The germline gives CDR1 MDHEN, CDR2 SYDVKM. The CDR3 loop spans 15 amino acids. CDR3 bases: TGTGCCAGCAGTTTCCAGGGGGAAAGCAATCAGCCCCAGCATTTT. Its translation: CASSFQGESNQPQHF.

The genes are TRBV4-3 and TRBJ2-6; D not certain. The V gene lost 0 bases and the J gene lost 4 bases, with 10 bases spanning the gap. This CDR3 region has 16 residues. CDR1 is LGHNA and CDR2 is YSLEER in the germline V gene. CDR3 sequence (DNA): TGCGCCAGCAGCCAAGATTGGCAGGCCGGGGCCAACGTCCTGACTTTC. Encoded protein: CASSQDWQAGANVLTF.

The rearrangement links TRBV6-5 to TRBJ2-3; 12 positions match TRBD2. Germline values: CDR1 MNHEY, CDR2 SVGAGI. This CDR3 contains 16 residues. J gave up 2 bases and V 4 bases, and 4 bases lay outside the gene matches. CDR3 DNA sequence: TGTGCCAGCAGTTCCTGGACTAGCGGGGACACAGATACGCAGTATTTT. Translated: CASSSWTSGDTDTQYF.

The chain carries TRBV15 and TRBJ2-1; 8 bases agree with TRBD1. The V segment lost 4 bases and the J segment 5 bases; nucleotides outside the gene matches: 10. Germline CDR1 is LNHNV and CDR2 is YYDKDF (reference sequence). The CDR3 extends over 16 amino acids. CDR3 sequence: CATSITTGVVDNEQFF. The CDR3 DNA sequence: TGTGCCACCAGCATTACGACAGGGGTTGTGGACAATGAGCAGTTCTTC.

The chain is built from TRBV6-5 and TRBJ1-2; TRBD1 might be the D (5 bases). V gave up 6 bases and J gave up 5 bases, with 13 bases separating them. The V gene's germline CDR1 is MNHEY and CDR2 SVGAGI. The CDR3 is 13 residues long. CDR3 in DNA: TGTGCCAGCAGCCGCAGGGAGGAGTATGGCTACACCTTC. This gives the protein CASSRREEYGYTF.

The chain joins TRBV5-4 to TRBJ2-3; D gene unclear. Germline V CDR1 and CDR2: SGHNT, YYREEE (reference sequence). This CDR3 has 12 residues. V was clipped by 3 bases and J by 2 bases, with 4 bases between them. CDR3 amino acids: CASSSNTDTQYF. CDR3 DNA sequence: TGTGCCAGCAGCTCCAACACAGATACGCAGTATTTT. Using reference TRBV5-4 and TRBJ2-3 for the parts outside the CDR3, the full variable domain is ETGVTQSPTHLIKTRGQQVTLRCSSQSGHNTVSWYQQALGQGPQFIFQYYREEENGRGNFPPRFSGLQFPNYSSELNVNALELDDSALYLCASSSNTDTQYFGPGTRLTVL.

This clone has a handful of counts. The chain links TRBV11-1 to TRBJ2-1; TRBD2 matches 14 bases. The CDR3 extends over 15 amino acids. Germline V CDR1 and CDR2: SGHAT, FQDESV (reference sequence). V lost 3 bases, J lost 7 bases, and 2 bases stayed unmatched. This CDR3 reads CASSFGTSGSNEQFF. CDR3 DNA: TGTGCCAGCAGCTTTGGGACTAGCGGGAGTAATGAGCAGTTCTTC.

The chain joins TRBV28 to TRBJ2-7; D call uncertain. This CDR3 has 20 residues. Per germline, CDR1 MDHEN and CDR2 SYDVKM. Trimming cost V 3 bases and J 2 bases, with 29 bases left between them. CDR3 nucleotides: TGTGCCAGCAGTTTCCCCCCCCCTAGTCCCAATACACCTACCACCTACGAGCAGTACTTC. Its protein product is CASSFPPPSPNTPTTYEQYF.

The chain joins TRBV27 to TRBJ1-1; no definite D call. Germline CDR1 is MNHEY and CDR2 is SMNVEV (reference sequence). V lost 2 bases to trimming and J lost 4 bases, with 14 bases between them. The CDR3 is 15 residues long. CDR3 coding DNA: TGTGCCAGCAGTTTAAGTCGGACGCTTGGCACTGAAGCTTTCTTT. This encodes CASSLSRTLGTEAFF.

The chain joins TRBV5-4 to TRBJ2-7; the D is unclear. The CDR3 contains 12 residues. The V and J ends lost 5 bases and 0 bases respectively, with 6 bases between them. Germline CDR1 and CDR2: SGHNT and YYREEE (reference sequence). CDR3 sequence reads: CASSLASYEQYF. CDR3 nucleotides: TGTGCCAGCAGTCTGGCCTCCTACGAGCAGTACTTC.

The sample holds a few counts of this clone. The J gene is TRBJ2-7, the V gene TRBV27, with D unclear. V was clipped by 3 bases and J by 4 bases, with 10 bases between them. The CDR3 runs to 13 residues. CDR1 is MNHEY, CDR2 SMNVEV, per germline (reference sequence). This CDR3 reads CASSLGLGYEQYF. The CDR3 nucleotides read TGTGCCAGCAGTTTGGGTTTGGGGTACGAGCAGTACTTC.

This clone was found a few times. The V gene is TRBV11-3, the J gene TRBJ2-1; D uncertain. The germline CDR1 and CDR2 sequences are SGHNT and YENEEA. V shed 5 bases and J shed 2 bases, with 7 bases lying between them. CDR3 size: 13 residues. The CDR3 protein is CASSRVPYNEQFF. As DNA, the CDR3 is TGTGCCAGCAGCCGAGTCCCCTACAATGAGCAGTTCTTC.

The rearrangement uses TRBV28 and TRBJ2-4; D is possibly TRBD1 or TRBD2 (5 bases each). This CDR3 spans 16 amino acids. Germline loops: CDR1 MDHEN, CDR2 SYDVKM. V was shortened by 6 bases and J by 1 base, with 16 bases between the two germline ends. As DNA, the CDR3 is TGTGCCAGCAGCCCAGAAGGGGACGGGGCCAAAAACATTCAGTACTTC. Translated, it gives CASSPEGDGAKNIQYF.

This sequence joins TRBV19 and TRBJ2-1, with 8 bases fitting TRBD1. With 3 bases clipped from V and 4 bases from J, the junction kept 5 bases outside the gene matches. The CDR3 totals 15 residues. CDR1 is LNHDA, CDR2 SQIVND, per germline (reference sequence). The CDR3 is CASSISGQGYNEQFF. The CDR3 coding sequence is TGTGCCAGTAGTATCTCTGGACAGGGATACAATGAGCAGTTCTTC.

The genes are TRBV10-3 and TRBJ2-1; TRBD1 or TRBD2 may be the D gene (5 bases each). Germline CDR1 reads ENHRY; CDR2 reads SYGVKD. The CDR3 is 14 amino acids. V was shortened by 5 bases and J by 6 bases, with 14 bases between the two germline ends. The CDR3 DNA follows: TGTGCCATCAGTCCCGGGGCCTTGATCAATGAGCAGTTCTTC. This gives the protein CAISPGALINEQFF.

This chain links TRBV7-2 with TRBJ2-7; D is possibly TRBD2 (6 bases). This CDR3 has 15 amino acids. Germline CDR1 and CDR2: SGHTA and FQGNSA. V was clipped by 3 bases and J by 4 bases, with 16 bases between them. DNA for the CDR3: TGTGCCAGCAGCTTGGGCGGGATGGGCGAATACGAGCAGTACTTC. This translates into CASSLGGMGEYEQYF.

J is TRBJ2-1 and V is TRBV9; no definite D call. CDR1 is SGDLS and CDR2 is YYNGEE in the germline V gene. V was trimmed by 0 bases and J by 4 bases, leaving 14 bases between them. This CDR3 region has 16 residues. Written as DNA, the CDR3 is TGTGCCAGCAGCGTAGGGATTCCGCCTGGGTACAATGAGCAGTTCTTC. This gives the protein CASSVGIPPGYNEQFF. The whole variable domain, filled in from reference TRBV9 and TRBJ2-1, reads DSGVTQTPKHLITATGQRVTLRCSPRSGDLSVYWYQQSLDQGLQFLIQYYNGEERAKGNILERFSAQQFPDLHSELNLSSLELGDSALYFCASSVGIPPGYNEQFFGPGTRLTVL.

The chain has TRBV2 and TRBJ2-7, with 8 nucleotides matching TRBD2. The J call may be wrong; the DNA end is better matched by TRBJ2-5. CDR3 length: 19 residues. Germline CDR1 and CDR2: SNHLY and FYNNEI. This CDR3 reads CARRRKLTSGKGPFETQYF. In nucleotides, the CDR3 is TGTGCCAGACGTCGAAAGCTAACTAGCGGTAAGGGGCCGTTTGAGACCCAGTACTTC.

J is TRBJ1-1 and V is TRBV5-4; 9 nucleotides align to TRBD1. V trimming: 4 bases; J trimming: 5 bases; junction bases outside the gene matches: 6. The germline CDR1 and CDR2 sequences are SGHNT and YYREEE (reference sequence). The CDR3 runs to 14 residues. As DNA, the CDR3 is TGTGCCAGCAGCCCGGAGACAGGGGGTACTGAAGCTTTCTTT. Amino acid sequence: CASSPETGGTEAFF.

This clone showed up just once. This sequence joins TRBV18 and TRBJ2-7, with TRBD2 as a possible D gene (5 bases). Germline V gives CDR1 KGHSH, CDR2 LQKENI. Trimming cost V 5 bases and J 6 bases, with 8 bases left between them. The CDR3 is 11 residues long. The DNA for the CDR3 is TGTGCCAGCTCAATTGGGAGCGAGCAGTACTTC. Encoded protein: CASSIGSEQYF.

The chain combines TRBV4-2 with TRBJ1-4; 7 bases line up with TRBD1. The CDR3 loop spans 17 amino acids. The ends lost 2 bases at V and 3 bases at J; junction bases unmatched: 9. Germline V gene sequence: CDR1 LGHNA, CDR2 YNFKEQ. The CDR3 sequence is CASSQMRQGRANEKLFF. The CDR3 DNA reads as TGTGCCAGCAGCCAAATGAGACAGGGCAGGGCTAATGAAAAACTGTTTTTT.

This clone is a singleton in its sample. The chain joins TRBV7-9 to TRBJ2-7; D ambiguous. The CDR3 contains 13 residues. CDR1 and CDR2 (germline): SEHNR, FQNEAQ (reference sequence). Trimming left V 4 bases short and J 6 bases short, with 13 bases between. CDR3 amino acids: CASSSDPQPEQYF. The CDR3 DNA is TGTGCCAGCAGCTCGGACCCTCAGCCCGAGCAGTACTTC.

The chain couples TRBV27 to TRBJ2-1; 8 nucleotides agree with TRBD1. V shed 6 bases and J 3 bases; nucleotides not matched to a gene: 7. The CDR3 spans 15 residues. Germline V CDR1 and CDR2: MNHEY, SMNVEV (reference sequence). CDR3 DNA sequence: TGTGCCAGCAGCTTAGAAGGGACAGGCTACAATGAGCAGTTCTTC. Translating gives CASSLEGTGYNEQFF.

The genes are TRBV5-6 and TRBJ2-2; TRBD2 matches 11 bases. V trimming: 4 bases; J trimming: 4 bases; junction bases outside the gene matches: 3. In germline, CDR1 is SGHDT, CDR2 YYEEEE. The CDR3 has 15 amino acids. CDR3 residues: CASSASGGITGELFF. The CDR3 nucleotides read TGTGCCAGCAGCGCTAGCGGGGGGATCACCGGGGAGCTGTTTTTT.

This chain joins TRBV5-1 and TRBJ1-1; no firm D call. This CDR3 spans 14 amino acids. V lost 0 bases, J lost 6 bases, and 12 bases lay in between. From germline, CDR1 is SGHRS and CDR2 YFSETQ. The CDR3: CASSLEPATAEAFF. Here the CDR3 DNA reads TGCGCCAGCAGCTTGGAACCAGCCACCGCTGAAGCTTTCTTT.